These 5 T cell receptor beta chains share one sample of origin, sequenced in a study of T cells in pancreatic ductal adenocarcinoma. Selected pancreatic ductal adenocarcinoma patients had undergone surgery without neoadjuvant therapy. The data were produced by immunoSEQ multiplex PCR, yet TCRdb's version contains in-frame clones alone and is incomplete. The data hold over 100,000 clones, with over 90% observed a single time. Sequenced sample: PBMCs. Source of these receptors: a human donor with pancreatic ductal adenocarcinoma.

V gene TRBV18 combines with J gene TRBJ1-2, with a weak D call TRBD1 (6 bases). V lost 3 bases and J lost 8, with 19 bases in between. Germline V gene sequence: CDR1 KGHSH, CDR2 LQKENI. The CDR3 covers 15 residues. The CDR3 region has the DNA TGTGCCAGCTCACCTGGGGGCAGGTCCCTCGAAGGCTACACCTTC. As protein: CASSPGGRSLEGYTF.

The chain links TRBV6-5 to TRBJ1-4, with D unresolved. This CDR3 has 12 residues. Germline lookup yields CDR1 MNHEY and CDR2 SVGAGI. V dropped 2 bases and J dropped 7 bases, with 5 bases sitting between them. This CDR3 is CASSYPGEKLFF. CDR3 nucleotide sequence: TGTGCCAGCAGTTACCCGGGTGAAAAACTGTTTTTT.

This rearrangement joins TRBV5-1 to TRBJ2-6, with D tentatively TRBD1 (8 bases). Per the germline V gene, CDR1 is SGHRS and CDR2 is YFSETQ. The CDR3 consists of 17 residues. Trimming cost V 3 bases and J 2 bases, with 15 bases left between them. The CDR3 DNA is TGCGCCAGCAGCTACACAGGGGGGGGAGCTGGGGCCAACGTCCTGACTTTC. Translated, it gives CASSYTGGGAGANVLTF.

The gene calls are TRBV18 and TRBJ2-7, with TRBD2 matching 10 bases. After removal of 6 bases from V and 2 bases from J, the junction contained 10 bases not matched to a gene. From germline, CDR1 is KGHSH and CDR2 LQKENI. The CDR3 spans 16 residues. Here the CDR3 reads CASSPLWTSGTYEQYF. The CDR3 DNA is TGTGCCAGCTCTCCATTATGGACTAGCGGAACCTACGAGCAGTACTTC.

This chain uses TRBV4-1 with TRBJ2-2, with 9 bases fitting TRBD1. This CDR3 comprises 17 residues. Germline CDR1 and CDR2: MGHRA and YSYEKL. Trimming removed 0 bases from V and 5 bases from J; junction bases left unmatched: 7. The CDR3 nucleotides are TGCGCCAGCAGCCAAGATAGACGACAGGGGGTTACCGGGGAGCTGTTTTTT. Residues: CASSQDRRQGVTGELFF.